These 13 T cell receptor beta chains share one sample of origin, sequenced in a study of blood T cell repertoires in COVID-19. Data came from immunoSEQ multiplex PCR; TCRdb stores just in-frame clones and leaves some out. In the table there are around 210,000 clones, approximately 84% of which are singletons. The specimen sequenced was peripheral blood. The source of these receptors is a woman older than 75 with COVID-19, enrolled during active disease.

The V call is TRBV20-1, the J call TRBJ1-6; D is uncertain. The CDR3 sequence is 14 residues long. In germline, CDR1 is DFQATT, CDR2 SNEGSKA (reference sequence). The V and J ends lost 3 bases and 0 bases respectively, with 6 bases between them. CDR3 nucleotides: TGCAGTGCTAGTCGTCCCTCCTATAATTCACCCCTCCACTTT. Its translation is CSASRPSYNSPLHF.

The chain links TRBV28 to TRBJ1-1, with D unclear. V lost 2 bases and J lost 1, with 8 bases in between. CDR1 and CDR2 (germline): MDHEN, SYDVKM. There are 14 residues in the CDR3. The CDR3 reads CASSLAIRNTEAFF. The CDR3 bases are TGTGCCAGCAGTTTAGCGATCCGGAACACTGAAGCTTTCTTT.

The chain combines TRBV6-6 with TRBJ1-1; no definite D call. The CDR3 totals 13 residues. Germline CDR1 is MNHNY and CDR2 is SVGAGI (reference sequence). V was shortened by 7 bases and J by 1 base, with 10 bases between the two germline ends. The CDR3 loop is CASTIIRNTEAFF. As DNA, the CDR3 is TGTGCCAGCACCATTATCAGGAACACTGAAGCTTTCTTT.

The chain recombines TRBV29-1 with TRBJ2-5; possible D gene TRBD2, 7 bases. V was clipped by 7 bases and J by 4 bases, with 10 bases between them. Germline CDR1 and CDR2: SQVTM and ANQGSEA. This CDR3 is 11 amino acids long. The CDR3 here is CSGRGGETQYF. CDR3 DNA: TGCAGCGGAAGGGGGGGAGAGACCCAGTACTTC.

This clone was picked up a small number of times. The chain has TRBV11-2 and TRBJ2-2; tentatively, D is TRBD2 (6 bases). Trimming removed 5 bases from V and 5 bases from J, with 18 bases in between. CDR1 and CDR2 (germline): SGHAT, FQNNGV. This CDR3 has 16 amino acids. The CDR3 protein is CASSAPGLLITGELFF. Here the CDR3 DNA reads TGTGCCAGCAGCGCACCGGGACTTCTTATTACCGGGGAGCTGTTTTTT.

For this clone: Other DNA sequences in this specimen translate into the identical CDR3. The J gene is TRBJ1-1, the V gene TRBV12-3 or TRBV12-4, with 7 bases aligning to TRBD1. The CDR3 runs 13 residues. After removal of 6 bases from V and 1 base from J, the junction contained 2 bases not matched to a gene. The CDR3 DNA reads TGTGCCAGCAGCCGACAGGGGAACACTGAAGCTTTCTTT. Translation: CASSRQGNTEAFF.

The chain combines TRBV6-1 with TRBJ2-3; 10 bases line up with TRBD2. Per germline, CDR1 MNHNS and CDR2 SASEGT. CDR3 length: 16 residues. Trimming cost V 2 bases and J 2 bases; bases outside gene matches: 4. The CDR3 loop reads CASSESLAGATDTQYF. The CDR3 coding sequence is TGTGCCAGCAGTGAATCCCTAGCGGGGGCCACAGATACGCAGTATTTT.

This clone has more than one count but fewer than ten. The chain uses TRBV7-3 and TRBJ2-1; TRBD2 matches 8 bases. Germline V gives CDR1 SGHTA, CDR2 FQGTGA. Germline trimming cut 6 bases from V and 4 bases from J; bases unmatched to any gene: 11. CDR3 length: 16 residues. The CDR3 sequence: CASSLLGGAFYNEQFF. The CDR3 nucleotides read TGTGCCAGCAGTCTCCTCGGGGGGGCCTTTTACAATGAGCAGTTCTTC.

This clone was seen a handful of times. The genes are TRBV6-5 and TRBJ1-5; possible D gene TRBD1, 5 bases. The length of the CDR3 is 14 residues. Germline V gene sequence: CDR1 MNHEY, CDR2 SVGAGI. The V end lost 8 bases, the J end lost 1 base, and 12 bases lay between the germline ends. The CDR3 loop reads CASDFQGSNQPQHF. CDR3 in DNA: TGTGCCAGCGACTTTCAGGGAAGCAATCAGCCCCAGCATTTT.

This clone was seen a handful of times. The chain uses TRBV28 and TRBJ1-6, with a tentative D call TRBD1 (6 bases). The CDR3 is 15 amino acids. Deletions cut 6 bases from V and 9 bases from J, with 18 bases between. Germline CDR1 is MDHEN and CDR2 is SYDVKM. In DNA form, the CDR3 reads TGTGCCAGCAGGCGAGACACAGGGCAGGGTTCACCCCTCCACTTT. Protein product: CASRRDTGQGSPLHF. Full variable domain (missing parts from reference TRBV28 and TRBJ1-6): DVKVTQSSRYLVKRTGEKVFLECVQDMDHENMFWYRQDPGLGLRLIYFSYDVKMKEKGDIPEGYSVSREKKERFSLILESASTNQTSMYLCASRRDTGQGSPLHFGNGTRLTVT.

The chain links TRBV5-1 to TRBJ2-6, with a tentative D call TRBD1 (6 bases). The germline V gene encodes CDR1 SGHRS and CDR2 YFSETQ. V dropped 4 bases and J dropped 4 bases, with 12 bases sitting between them. The CDR3 runs to 15 residues. CDR3 in DNA: TGCGCCAGCAGCATACAGGGCGCGGGGGCCAACGTCCTGACTTTC. It codes for CASSIQGAGANVLTF.

V and J are TRBV7-3 and TRBJ1-1; 7 bases are a match to TRBD1. J lost 1 base, V lost 4 bases, and 3 bases had no gene match. Germline CDR1 reads SGHTA; CDR2 reads FQGTGA. This CDR3 has 14 residues. CDR3: CASSYDRANTEAFF. In DNA, the CDR3 is TGTGCCAGCAGCTATGACAGGGCGAACACTGAAGCTTTCTTT.

The chain uses TRBV5-4 and TRBJ1-2, with D possibly being TRBD1 (6 bases). This CDR3 has 14 residues. Trimming removed 6 bases from V and 0 bases from J, with 12 bases in between. CDR1 and CDR2 (germline): SGHNT, YYREEE (reference sequence). The CDR3 sequence: CASKGDIANYGYTF. The CDR3, as DNA: TGTGCCAGCAAAGGGGACATTGCTAACTATGGCTACACCTTC.